This T cell receptor (beta chain) was retrieved from a study of shared clonotypes between healthy human individuals. This clone appeared a few times. Sequencing used immunoSEQ multiplex PCR; TCRdb keeps in-frame clones, though not all of them. Altogether some 470,000 clones are present, around 78% being singletons, with the ten largest covering 10% to 15%. CDR1 and CDR2 from the germline V gene are MNHEY and SMNVEV (reference sequence). Trimming stripped 7 bases from V and 0 bases from J, with 22 bases between. The CDR3 runs to 19 residues. The specimen sequenced was PBMCs. The rearrangement uses TRBV27 and TRBJ2-6, with D perhaps matching TRBD1 or TRBD2 (5 bases each). The clonotype was recovered from a woman aged 40 to 50 in good health. Some clones in this sample may be carry-over from other donors' samples. For the CDR3, the DNA is TGTGCCAGCAACCCCGGAGAGGGACGGATGAACTCTGGGGCCAACGTCCTGACTTTC. Protein product: CASNPGEGRMNSGANVLTF.